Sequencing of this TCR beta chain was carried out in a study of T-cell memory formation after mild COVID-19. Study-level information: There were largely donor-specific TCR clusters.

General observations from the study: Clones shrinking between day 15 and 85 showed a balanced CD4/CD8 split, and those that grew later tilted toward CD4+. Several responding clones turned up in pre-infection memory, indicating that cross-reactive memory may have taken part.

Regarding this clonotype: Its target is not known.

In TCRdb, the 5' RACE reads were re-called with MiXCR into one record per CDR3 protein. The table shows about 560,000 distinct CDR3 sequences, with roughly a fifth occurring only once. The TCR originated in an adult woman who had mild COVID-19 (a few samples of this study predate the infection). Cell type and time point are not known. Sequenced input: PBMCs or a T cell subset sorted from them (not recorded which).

Here the CDR3 DNA reads TGCAGCGTTGCACAGGGGGCGAACACTGAAGCTTTCTTT. Amino acid sequence: CSVAQGANTEAFF. The chain is built from TRBV29-1 and TRBJ1-1; 9 bases line up with TRBD1. The V and J ends lost 4 bases and 1 base, in that order; junction bases with no gene match: 1. In germline, CDR1 is SQVTM, CDR2 ANQGSEA. The CDR3 is made up of 13 amino acids.